This paragraph reports one T cell receptor (beta chain). This clonotype was recorded many times. The antigen it recognizes is unknown. No clone much larger than this one lies a single base away; base qualities are absent. The CDR3 goes from the cysteine to the phenylalanine over 14 residues. The only DNA kept is the CDR3, 42 bases in frame from the first base. CDR1 and CDR2 are read off the germline V gene (reference sequence) as DFQATT and SNEGSKA. This record comes from a study of early T cells in non-severe SARS-CoV-2 infection (dated by TCRdb to about 2021). About the full investigation: TCR sequencing used bulk RNA from unsorted whole blood, so alpha and beta chains could not be paired. What the work shows at the level of the full study, not this receptor alone: Matching against VDJdb was skewed toward anti-spike CD8 responses, likely underestimated virus-specific expansions, and missed private and CD4 specificities.

Library construction relied on 5' RACE. The sample was run on a NextSeq 500. The TCR library protocol attached unique molecular identifiers to individual cDNA molecules to correct for sequencing error and PCR bias. Both TCR alpha and beta chains were sequenced, and tight co-correlation was observed between alpha and beta sequence abundances in each sample. On the authors' methods: Decombinator V4 was used to annotate TCR sequences for V gene, J gene and CDR3. TCRs were defined as expanded if a significant change between any two time points was detected under a Poisson model with p below 0.0001. TCR abundances were normalised to the total number of TCRs sequenced per sample and expressed as counts per million. MAIT TCRs were defined by TRAV1-2 paired with TRAJ12, TRAJ20 or TRAJ33, and iNKT TCRs by TRAV10 paired with TRAJ18. A search of VDJdb, accessed on 1 November 2021, was run for TCRs annotated to CMV, EBV and SARS-CoV-2, with TCRs annotated for multiple antigens excluded. The raw public reads went through TCRdb reprocessing: fastp at Q25, MiXCR clone calling, in-frame beta chains kept. When rows share a CDR3 protein, they turn into one entry using the most common DNA and genes. The V and J calls, along with clone size, are taken from TCRdb and not from the paper's own processing. The sample data list tens of thousands of distinct CDR3 sequences, and around 12% of these were observed just once. The ten biggest clones cover roughly 4.2% of the sample.

A case-control design nested within a healthcare worker cohort in London, UK, was used, with weekly nasopharyngeal swab PCR tests and blood sampling performed. Healthcare workers were recruited between 23 and 31 March 2020, during the week of the UK lockdown, and were followed weekly for up to roughly 16 weeks. Recombination joined TRBV20-1 with TRBJ2-3, with 10 bases matching TRBD2. The sample consisted of whole blood. The source is an adult who was a healthcare worker with PCR-confirmed SARS-CoV-2 infection or an uninfected control (not recorded which). The CDR3 reads as follows: CGLNPPSGSDTQYF. The DNA is TGCGGTCTTAACCCCCCTAGCGGGAGCGATACGCAGTATTTT.